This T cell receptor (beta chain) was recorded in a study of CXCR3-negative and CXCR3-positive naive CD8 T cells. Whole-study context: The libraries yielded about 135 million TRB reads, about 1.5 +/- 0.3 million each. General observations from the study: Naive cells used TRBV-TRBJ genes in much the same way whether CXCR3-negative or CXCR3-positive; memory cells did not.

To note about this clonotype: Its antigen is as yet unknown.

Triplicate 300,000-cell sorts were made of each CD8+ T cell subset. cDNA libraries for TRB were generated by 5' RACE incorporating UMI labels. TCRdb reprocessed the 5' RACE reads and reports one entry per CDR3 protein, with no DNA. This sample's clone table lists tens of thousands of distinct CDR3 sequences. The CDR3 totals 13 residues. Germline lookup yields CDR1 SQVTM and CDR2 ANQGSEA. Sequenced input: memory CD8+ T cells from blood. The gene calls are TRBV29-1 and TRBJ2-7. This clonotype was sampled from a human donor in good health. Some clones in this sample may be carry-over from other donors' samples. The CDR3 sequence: CSVDTAYSYEQYF.